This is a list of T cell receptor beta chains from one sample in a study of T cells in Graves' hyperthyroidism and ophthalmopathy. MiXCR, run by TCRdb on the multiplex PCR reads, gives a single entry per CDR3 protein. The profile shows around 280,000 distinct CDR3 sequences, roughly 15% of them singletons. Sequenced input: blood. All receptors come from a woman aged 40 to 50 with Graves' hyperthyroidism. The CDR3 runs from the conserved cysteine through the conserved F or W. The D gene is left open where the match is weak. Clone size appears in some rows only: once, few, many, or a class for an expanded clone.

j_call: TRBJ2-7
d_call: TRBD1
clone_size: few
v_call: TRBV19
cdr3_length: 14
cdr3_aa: CASRRDRATYEQYF
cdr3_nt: TGTGCCAGTAGGAGGGACAGGGCAACCTACGAGCAGTACTTC

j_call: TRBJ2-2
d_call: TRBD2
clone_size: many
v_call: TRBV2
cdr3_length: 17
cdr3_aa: CASRDPSSGTNTGELFF
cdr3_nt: TGTGCCAGCAGGGACCCCTCTAGCGGGACGAACACCGGGGAGCTGTTTTTT

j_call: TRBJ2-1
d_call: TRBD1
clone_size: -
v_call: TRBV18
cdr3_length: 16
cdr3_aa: CASSPRGPSSYNEQFF
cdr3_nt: TGTGCCAGCTCACCTAGGGGGCCAAGCTCCTACAATGAGCAGTTCTTC

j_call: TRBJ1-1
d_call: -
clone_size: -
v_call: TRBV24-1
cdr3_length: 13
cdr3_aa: CATSRGGGTEAFF
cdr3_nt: TGTGCCACCAGTCGGGGAGGGGGCACTGAAGCTTTCTTT

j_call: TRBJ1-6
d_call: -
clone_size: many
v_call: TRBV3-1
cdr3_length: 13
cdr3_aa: CASSQVGDSPLHF
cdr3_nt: TGTGCCAGCAGCCAAGTAGGGGATTCACCCCTCCACTTT

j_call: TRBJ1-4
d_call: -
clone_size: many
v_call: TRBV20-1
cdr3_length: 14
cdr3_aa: CSARDLKGREKLFF
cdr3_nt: TGCAGTGCTAGAGATCTAAAGGGGAGAGAAAAACTGTTTTTT

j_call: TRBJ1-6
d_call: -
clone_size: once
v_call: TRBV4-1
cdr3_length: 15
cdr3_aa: CASSQAGLYNSPLHF
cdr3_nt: TGCGCCAGCAGCCAGGCTGGCCTCTATAATTCACCCCTCCACTTT

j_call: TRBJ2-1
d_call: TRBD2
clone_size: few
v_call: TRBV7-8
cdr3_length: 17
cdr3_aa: CASSLGPSGRAANEQFF
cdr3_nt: TGTGCCAGCAGCTTAGGTCCTAGCGGGAGGGCGGCCAATGAGCAGTTCTTC

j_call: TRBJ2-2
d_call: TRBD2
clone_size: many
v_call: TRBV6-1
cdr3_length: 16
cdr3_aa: CASSDRLAGHVVELFF
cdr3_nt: TGTGCCAGCAGTGACCGACTAGCGGGCCACGTTGTGGAGCTGTTTTTT

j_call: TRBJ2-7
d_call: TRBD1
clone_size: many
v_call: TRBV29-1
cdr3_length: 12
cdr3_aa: CSGNSGGGEQYF
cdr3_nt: TGCAGCGGCAACTCAGGGGGCGGGGAGCAGTACTTC

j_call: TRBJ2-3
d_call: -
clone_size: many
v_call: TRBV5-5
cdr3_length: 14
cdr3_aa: CASSLEWGADTQYF
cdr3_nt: TGTGCCAGCAGCTTGGAGTGGGGCGCAGATACGCAGTATTTT

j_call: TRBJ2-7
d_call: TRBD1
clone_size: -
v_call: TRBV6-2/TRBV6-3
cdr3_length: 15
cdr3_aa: CASSRITGERYEQYF
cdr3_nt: TGTGCCAGCAGTCGGATCACAGGGGAGAGGTACGAGCAGTACTTC

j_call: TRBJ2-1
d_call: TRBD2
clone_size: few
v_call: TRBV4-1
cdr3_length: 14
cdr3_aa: CASSPAGGPNEQFF
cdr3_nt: TGCGCCAGCAGCCCAGCGGGAGGGCCGAATGAGCAGTTCTTC

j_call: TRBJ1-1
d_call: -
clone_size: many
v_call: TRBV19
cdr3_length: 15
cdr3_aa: CASSPQGSPNTEAFF
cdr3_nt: TGTGCCAGTAGTCCCCAAGGCAGCCCGAACACTGAAGCTTTCTTT

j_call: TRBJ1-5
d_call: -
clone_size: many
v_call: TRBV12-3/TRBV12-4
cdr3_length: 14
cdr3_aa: CASSPRAVEQPQHF
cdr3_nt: TGTGCCAGCAGTCCCAGGGCCGTCGAACAGCCCCAGCATTTT

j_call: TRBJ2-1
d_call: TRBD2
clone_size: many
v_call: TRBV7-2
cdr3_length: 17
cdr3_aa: CASSPDPSGLVDNEQFF
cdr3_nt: TGTGCCAGCAGCCCAGACCCCTCGGGACTAGTCGACAATGAGCAGTTCTTC

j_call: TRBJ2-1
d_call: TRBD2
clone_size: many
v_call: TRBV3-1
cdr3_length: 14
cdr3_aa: CASSPRLAWHEQFF
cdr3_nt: TGTGCCAGCAGCCCCCGACTAGCTTGGCATGAGCAGTTCTTC

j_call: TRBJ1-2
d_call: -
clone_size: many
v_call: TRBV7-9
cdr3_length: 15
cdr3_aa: CASSSSPGGLFGYTF
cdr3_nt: TGTGCCAGCAGCTCCAGTCCGGGGGGCCTTTTTGGCTACACCTTC

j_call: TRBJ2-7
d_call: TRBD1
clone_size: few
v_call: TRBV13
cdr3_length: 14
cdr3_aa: CASSLKDRVYEQYF
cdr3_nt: TGTGCCAGCAGCTTAAAGGACAGGGTGTACGAGCAGTACTTC

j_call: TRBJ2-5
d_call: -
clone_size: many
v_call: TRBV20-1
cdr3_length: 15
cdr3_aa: CSATDGGSGKETQYF
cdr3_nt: TGCAGTGCTACCGATGGGGGGAGTGGAAAAGAGACCCAGTACTTC

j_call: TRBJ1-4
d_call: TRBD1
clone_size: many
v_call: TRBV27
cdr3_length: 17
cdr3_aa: CASSPLGQASDNEKLFF
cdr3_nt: TGTGCCAGCAGTCCACTGGGACAGGCATCCGATAATGAAAAACTGTTTTTT

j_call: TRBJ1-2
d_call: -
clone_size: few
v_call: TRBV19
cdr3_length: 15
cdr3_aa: CASSILPGVNYGYTF
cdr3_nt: TGTGCCAGTAGTATCCTTCCCGGGGTTAACTATGGCTACACCTTC

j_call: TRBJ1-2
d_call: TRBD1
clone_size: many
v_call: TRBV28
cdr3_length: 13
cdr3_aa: CASSLRTGSGYTF
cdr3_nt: TGTGCCAGCAGTTTGAGGACAGGGTCTGGCTACACCTTC

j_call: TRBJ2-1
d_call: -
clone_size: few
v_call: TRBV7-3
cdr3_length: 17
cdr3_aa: CASSPGLMGSSCNEQFF
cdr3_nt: TGTGCCAGCAGCCCAGGACTGATGGGTAGCTCCTGCAATGAGCAGTTCTTC

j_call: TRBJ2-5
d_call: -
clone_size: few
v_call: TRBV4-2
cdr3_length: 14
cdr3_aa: CASSQGVGQETQYF
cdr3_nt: TGTGCCAGCAGCCAGGGGGTCGGTCAAGAGACCCAGTACTTC

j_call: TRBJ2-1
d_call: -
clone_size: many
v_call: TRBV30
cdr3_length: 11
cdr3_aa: CAWSVDNEQFF
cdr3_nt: TGTGCCTGGAGTGTAGACAATGAGCAGTTCTTC

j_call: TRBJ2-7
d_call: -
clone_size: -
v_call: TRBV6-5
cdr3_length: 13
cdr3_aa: CASSFGDTGEQYF
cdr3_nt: TGTGCCAGCAGTTTCGGGGACACCGGCGAGCAGTACTTC

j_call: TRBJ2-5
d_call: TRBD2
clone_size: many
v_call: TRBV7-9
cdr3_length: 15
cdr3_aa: CASSRTSTDQETQYF
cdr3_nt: TGTGCCAGCAGCCGGACTAGCACCGACCAAGAGACCCAGTACTTC

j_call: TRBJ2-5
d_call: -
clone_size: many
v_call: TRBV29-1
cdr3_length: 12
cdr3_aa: CSVEPNQETQYF
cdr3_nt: TGCAGCGTTGAGCCGAACCAAGAGACCCAGTACTTC

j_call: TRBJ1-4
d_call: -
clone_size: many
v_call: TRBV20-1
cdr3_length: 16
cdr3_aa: CSARGGGPGTNEKLFF
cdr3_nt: TGCAGTGCTAGAGGGGGGGGCCCTGGAACTAATGAAAAACTGTTTTTT

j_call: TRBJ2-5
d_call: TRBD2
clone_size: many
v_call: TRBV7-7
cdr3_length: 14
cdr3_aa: CASSYQPGGETQYF
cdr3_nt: TGTGCTAGCAGCTACCAGCCGGGGGGAGAGACCCAGTACTTC

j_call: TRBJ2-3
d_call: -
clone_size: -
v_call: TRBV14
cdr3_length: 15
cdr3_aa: CASSQDKSSADTQYF
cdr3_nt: TGTGCCAGCAGCCAAGATAAGAGTAGCGCAGATACGCAGTATTTT

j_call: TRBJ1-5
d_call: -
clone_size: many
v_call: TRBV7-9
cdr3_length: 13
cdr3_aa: CASSLGREGPQHF
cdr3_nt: TGTGCCAGCAGCTTGGGTCGGGAAGGGCCCCAGCATTTT

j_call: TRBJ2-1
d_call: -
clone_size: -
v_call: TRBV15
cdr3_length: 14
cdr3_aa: CATRGTGAYNEQFF
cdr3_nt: TGTGCCACCCGGGGTACGGGAGCATACAATGAGCAGTTCTTC

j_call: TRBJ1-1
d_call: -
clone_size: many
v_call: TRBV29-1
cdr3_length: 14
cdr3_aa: CSVVSGLENTEAFF
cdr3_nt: TGCAGCGTTGTTTCAGGCTTGGAGAACACTGAAGCTTTCTTT

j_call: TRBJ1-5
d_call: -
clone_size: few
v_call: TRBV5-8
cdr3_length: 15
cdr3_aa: CASSQSQLKNQPQHF
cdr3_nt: TGTGCCAGCAGCCAGTCACAGCTGAAGAATCAGCCCCAGCATTTT

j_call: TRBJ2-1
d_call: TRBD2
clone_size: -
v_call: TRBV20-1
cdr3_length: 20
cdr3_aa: CSARFPSGLAGVSMSSEQFF
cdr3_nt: TGCAGTGCTAGATTCCCTTCGGGACTAGCGGGAGTCAGTATGAGTAGTGAGCAGTTCTTC

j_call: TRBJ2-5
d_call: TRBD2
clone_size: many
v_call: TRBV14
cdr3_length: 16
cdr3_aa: CASSPSSGGYQETQYF
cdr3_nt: TGTGCCAGCTCCCCCTCTAGCGGAGGGTACCAAGAGACCCAGTACTTC

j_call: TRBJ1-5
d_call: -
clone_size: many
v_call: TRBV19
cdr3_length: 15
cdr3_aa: CASKLDSYSNQPQHF
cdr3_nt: TGTGCCAGCAAACTTGACAGTTATAGCAATCAGCCCCAGCATTTT

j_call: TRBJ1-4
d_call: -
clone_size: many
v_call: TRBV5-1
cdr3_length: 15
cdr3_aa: CASSLASLDNEKLFF
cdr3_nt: TGCGCCAGCAGCCTGGCGTCTTTAGATAATGAAAAACTGTTTTTT

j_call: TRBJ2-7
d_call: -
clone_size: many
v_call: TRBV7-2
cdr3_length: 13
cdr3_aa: CASSWDGSYEQYF
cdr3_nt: TGTGCCAGCAGCTGGGACGGATCCTACGAGCAGTACTTC

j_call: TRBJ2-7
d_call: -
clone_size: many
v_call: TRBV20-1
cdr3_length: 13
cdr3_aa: CSASGPFRDEQYF
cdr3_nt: TGCAGTGCTAGCGGGCCCTTCCGAGACGAGCAGTACTTC

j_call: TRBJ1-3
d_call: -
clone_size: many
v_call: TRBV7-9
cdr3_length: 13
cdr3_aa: CASSSTTGNTIYF
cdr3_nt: TGTGCCAGCAGCTCTACGACTGGAAACACCATATATTTT

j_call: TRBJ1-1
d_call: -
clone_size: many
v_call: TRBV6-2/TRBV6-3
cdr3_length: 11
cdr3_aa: CASSYRKEAFF
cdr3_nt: TGTGCCAGCAGTTACCGGAAGGAAGCTTTCTTT

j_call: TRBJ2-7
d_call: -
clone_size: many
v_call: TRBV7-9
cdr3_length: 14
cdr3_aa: CASSLDLGRYEQYF
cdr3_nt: TGTGCCAGCAGCTTAGACTTGGGGAGGTACGAGCAGTACTTC

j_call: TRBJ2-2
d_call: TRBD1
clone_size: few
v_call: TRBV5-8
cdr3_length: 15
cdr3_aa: CASSQGQLNTGELFF
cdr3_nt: TGTGCCAGCAGTCAGGGACAGCTGAACACCGGGGAGCTGTTTTTT

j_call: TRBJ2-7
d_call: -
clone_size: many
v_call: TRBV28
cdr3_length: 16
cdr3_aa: CASRSRGGRSSYEQYF
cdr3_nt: TGTGCCAGCAGGAGCAGGGGGGGACGCAGCTCCTACGAGCAGTACTTC

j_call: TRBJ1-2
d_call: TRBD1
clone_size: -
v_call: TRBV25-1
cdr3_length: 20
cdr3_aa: CASSGPTGGDPSPSYYGYTF
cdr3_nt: TGTGCCAGCAGTGGCCCGACAGGGGGCGATCCCTCCCCCAGTTACTATGGCTACACCTTC

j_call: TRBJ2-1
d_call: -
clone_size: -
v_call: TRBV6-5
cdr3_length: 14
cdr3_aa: CASSYSGRSNEQFF
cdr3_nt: TGTGCCAGCAGTTACTCCGGACGGTCGAATGAGCAGTTCTTC

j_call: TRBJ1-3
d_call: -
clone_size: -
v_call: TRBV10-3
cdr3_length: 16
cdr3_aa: CAISLSGKGSGNTIYF
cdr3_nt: TGTGCCATCAGCCTTTCCGGGAAAGGCTCTGGAAACACCATATATTTT

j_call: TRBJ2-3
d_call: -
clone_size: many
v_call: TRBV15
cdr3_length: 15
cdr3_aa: CATSIRLTQSDTQYF
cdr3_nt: TGTGCCACCAGCATTAGGCTGACCCAGTCAGATACGCAGTATTTT

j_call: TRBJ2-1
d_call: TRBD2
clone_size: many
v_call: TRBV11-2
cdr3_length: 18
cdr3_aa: CASSLDPAGTSGRAEQFF
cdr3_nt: TGTGCCAGCAGCTTAGACCCCGCCGGGACTAGCGGGAGGGCTGAGCAGTTCTTC

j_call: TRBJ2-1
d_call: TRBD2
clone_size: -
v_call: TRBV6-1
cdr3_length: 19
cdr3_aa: CASSGPGLVGMFSYNEQFF
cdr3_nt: TGTGCCAGCAGTGGACCGGGACTAGTGGGTATGTTCTCCTACAATGAGCAGTTCTTC

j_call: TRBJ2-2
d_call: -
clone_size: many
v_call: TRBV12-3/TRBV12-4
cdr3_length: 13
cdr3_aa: CASSFRFTGELFF
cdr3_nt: TGTGCCAGCAGTTTTAGATTTACCGGGGAGCTGTTTTTT

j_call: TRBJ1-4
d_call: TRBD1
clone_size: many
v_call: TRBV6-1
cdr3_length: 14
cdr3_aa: CASSPAGQYEKLFF
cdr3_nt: TGTGCCAGCAGCCCCGCGGGACAGTACGAAAAACTGTTTTTT

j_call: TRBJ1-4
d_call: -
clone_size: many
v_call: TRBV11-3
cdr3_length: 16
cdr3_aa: CASSLDPTGAAEKLFF
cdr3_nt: TGTGCCAGCAGCTTAGATCCGACAGGAGCAGCTGAAAAACTGTTTTTT

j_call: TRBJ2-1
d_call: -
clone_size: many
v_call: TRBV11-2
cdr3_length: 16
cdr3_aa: CASSLGRQVRYNEQFF
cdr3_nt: TGTGCCAGCAGCTTGGGGAGACAGGTACGATACAATGAGCAGTTCTTC

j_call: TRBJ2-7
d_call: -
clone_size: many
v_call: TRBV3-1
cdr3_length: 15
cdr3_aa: CASSPGRDIFHEQYF
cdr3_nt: TGTGCCAGCAGCCCCGGCCGGGACATCTTCCACGAGCAGTACTTC

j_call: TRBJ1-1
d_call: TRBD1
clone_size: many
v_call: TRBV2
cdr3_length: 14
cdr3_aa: CASSRDREVGEAFF
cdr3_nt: TGTGCCAGCTCCCGTGACAGGGAAGTTGGTGAAGCTTTCTTT